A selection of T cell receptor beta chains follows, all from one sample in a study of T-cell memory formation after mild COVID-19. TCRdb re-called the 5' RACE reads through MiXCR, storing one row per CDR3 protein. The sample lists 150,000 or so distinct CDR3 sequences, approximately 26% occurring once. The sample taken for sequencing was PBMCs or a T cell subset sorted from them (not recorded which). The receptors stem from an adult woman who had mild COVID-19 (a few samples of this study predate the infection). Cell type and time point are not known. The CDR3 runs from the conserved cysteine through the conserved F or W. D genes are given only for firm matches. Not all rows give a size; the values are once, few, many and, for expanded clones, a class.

CDR3 DNA: TGTGCCAGCAGCGCTACAGGGGGCCCAGATCAGCCCCAGCATTTT
CDR3 protein: CASSATGGPDQPQHF
V gene: TRBV25-1
clone size: NA
D gene: TRBD1
J gene: TRBJ1-5

CDR3 DNA: TGTGCCAGCAGACCCCCTGGGTACAATGAGCAGTTCTTC
CDR3 protein: CASRPPGYNEQFF
V gene: TRBV7-2
clone size: few
D gene: NA
J gene: TRBJ2-1

CDR3 DNA: TGTGCCATCAGTGGAGGGACAGGGTACAATCAGCCCCAGCATTTT
CDR3 protein: CAISGGTGYNQPQHF
V gene: TRBV10-3
clone size: NA
D gene: TRBD1
J gene: TRBJ1-5

CDR3 DNA: TGTGCCAGTAAAGTCCAGGACAGGGATGCAGATACGCAGTATTTT
CDR3 protein: CASKVQDRDADTQYF
V gene: TRBV19
clone size: NA
D gene: TRBD1
J gene: TRBJ2-3

CDR3 DNA: TGTGCCAGCAGCCCTTGGGGCGGGAGCTCCTACGAGCAGTACTTC
CDR3 protein: CASSPWGGSSYEQYF
V gene: TRBV7-9
clone size: few
D gene: TRBD2
J gene: TRBJ2-7

CDR3 DNA: TGTGCCAGTAGCCCCCGAGGGACAGGGCGGTCGGAGACCCAGTACTTC
CDR3 protein: CASSPRGTGRSETQYF
V gene: TRBV19
clone size: few
D gene: TRBD1
J gene: TRBJ2-5

CDR3 DNA: TGCAGCGCTCAAGTCGTCGTGGACGGCTACAATGAGCAGTTCTTC
CDR3 protein: CSAQVVVDGYNEQFF
V gene: TRBV29-1
clone size: NA
D gene: NA
J gene: TRBJ2-1

CDR3 DNA: TGTGCCAGCAGCACACGCAGAGACTATGGCTACACCTTC
CDR3 protein: CASSTRRDYGYTF
V gene: TRBV7-9
clone size: NA
D gene: NA
J gene: TRBJ1-2

CDR3 DNA: TGTGCCAGCAGCTTGAGGGACTCGGTTGAGCAGTTCTTC
CDR3 protein: CASSLRDSVEQFF
V gene: TRBV5-6
clone size: few
D gene: NA
J gene: TRBJ2-1

CDR3 DNA: TGTGCCAGCAGCAAAGGGACGGTAAAGGAGACCCAGTACTTC
CDR3 protein: CASSKGTVKETQYF
V gene: TRBV21-1
clone size: NA
D gene: NA
J gene: TRBJ2-5

CDR3 DNA: TGCGCCAGCAGCCAACTTCCTATTGGGACAGGGGGCTACGAGCAGTACTTC
CDR3 protein: CASSQLPIGTGGYEQYF
V gene: TRBV4-1
clone size: few
D gene: TRBD1
J gene: TRBJ2-7

CDR3 DNA: TGTGCCAGCAGTTATTATGCCGGTCCGGGGGACGGCCCAAACACCGGGGAGCTGTTTTTT
CDR3 protein: CASSYYAGPGDGPNTGELFF
V gene: TRBV6-5
clone size: few
D gene: NA
J gene: TRBJ2-2

CDR3 DNA: TGCGCCAGCAGCTTGGTGGGAGGAATCACTGAAGCTTTCTTT
CDR3 protein: CASSLVGGITEAFF
V gene: TRBV5-1
clone size: NA
D gene: NA
J gene: TRBJ1-1

CDR3 DNA: TGTGCCAGCAGCCAGAGTATTCTCGGCTCCTACGAGCAGTACTTC
CDR3 protein: CASSQSILGSYEQYF
V gene: TRBV4-2
clone size: few
D gene: NA
J gene: TRBJ2-7

CDR3 DNA: TGTGCCAGCAGCCCGATAGACCCCGGAGAGGGATCCAGGGCCTACGAGCAGTACTTC
CDR3 protein: CASSPIDPGEGSRAYEQYF
V gene: TRBV11-3
clone size: NA
D gene: NA
J gene: TRBJ2-7

CDR3 DNA: TGTGCCACCAGCAGGGATCGGGGAATCGGGGAGCTGTTTTTT
CDR3 protein: CATSRDRGIGELFF
V gene: TRBV15
clone size: NA
D gene: NA
J gene: TRBJ2-2

CDR3 DNA: TGTGCCAGCAGCTTAGTCGGATTTGGGGAGCGAGAGACCCAGTACTTC
CDR3 protein: CASSLVGFGERETQYF
V gene: TRBV7-8
clone size: NA
D gene: NA
J gene: TRBJ2-5

CDR3 DNA: TGCAGCGTTGAAGAACCTCTGGACCTACCCCGGGCTTTCTTT
CDR3 protein: CSVEEPLDLPRAFF
V gene: TRBV29-1
clone size: NA
D gene: NA
J gene: TRBJ1-1

CDR3 DNA: TGTGCCAGCAGTTACCGTCCAGGCATGAGCCAGCCCCAGCATTTT
CDR3 protein: CASSYRPGMSQPQHF
V gene: TRBV6-5
clone size: NA
D gene: NA
J gene: TRBJ1-5

CDR3 DNA: TGTGCCAGCAGCTCGGGGGGGGGACCCTACGAGCAGTACTTC
CDR3 protein: CASSSGGGPYEQYF
V gene: TRBV7-9
clone size: NA
D gene: TRBD2
J gene: TRBJ2-7

CDR3 DNA: TGCAGTGCTAGCCCCCAGGCTAGCGGGGGCCTACAAGAGACCCAGTACTTC
CDR3 protein: CSASPQASGGLQETQYF
V gene: TRBV20-1
clone size: NA
D gene: TRBD2
J gene: TRBJ2-5

CDR3 DNA: TGTGCCAGCAGTTCTACAGACACCGGGGAGCTGTTTTTT
CDR3 protein: CASSSTDTGELFF
V gene: TRBV27
clone size: NA
D gene: NA
J gene: TRBJ2-2

CDR3 DNA: TGTGCCAGCAGCTTAGGAAACCAAGAGACCCAGTACTTC
CDR3 protein: CASSLGNQETQYF
V gene: TRBV7-9
clone size: NA
D gene: NA
J gene: TRBJ2-5

CDR3 DNA: TGTGCCAGCTCATCCCGTGAGGGCGGTATGAGGCTGGGTGAAGCTTTCTTT
CDR3 protein: CASSSREGGMRLGEAFF
V gene: TRBV18
clone size: NA
D gene: NA
J gene: TRBJ1-1

CDR3 DNA: TGTGCCAGCTCACCACGGGGGCTCTCCTACGAGCAGTACTTC
CDR3 protein: CASSPRGLSYEQYF
V gene: TRBV18
clone size: many
D gene: NA
J gene: TRBJ2-7

CDR3 DNA: TGTGCCAGCAGCTTAGATTCCCGGGGTGGCTACAATGAGCAGTTCTTC
CDR3 protein: CASSLDSRGGYNEQFF
V gene: TRBV11-3
clone size: few
D gene: NA
J gene: TRBJ2-1

CDR3 DNA: TGCGCCAGCAGCCAAGGGCCAGGATACACCGGGGAGCTGTTTTTT
CDR3 protein: CASSQGPGYTGELFF
V gene: TRBV4-1
clone size: few
D gene: NA
J gene: TRBJ2-2

CDR3 DNA: TGTGCCAGCATCCAGGGGGGGTCGCTGATCACCGGGGAGCTGTTTTTT
CDR3 protein: CASIQGGSLITGELFF
V gene: TRBV6-6
clone size: few
D gene: NA
J gene: TRBJ2-2

CDR3 DNA: TGTGCCAGCAGTATCCAGGGGTACGGGGAGACCCAGTACTTC
CDR3 protein: CASSIQGYGETQYF
V gene: TRBV27
clone size: NA
D gene: NA
J gene: TRBJ2-5

CDR3 DNA: TGTGCCAGCAGTTTCATGGCAGTTGCTAGCACAGATACGCAGTATTTT
CDR3 protein: CASSFMAVASTDTQYF
V gene: TRBV12-3/TRBV12-4
clone size: few
D gene: NA
J gene: TRBJ2-3

CDR3 DNA: TGTGCCACCAGTGATGAGGGTCATGCTGGAAACACCATATATTTT
CDR3 protein: CATSDEGHAGNTIYF
V gene: TRBV24-1
clone size: NA
D gene: NA
J gene: TRBJ1-3

CDR3 DNA: TGTGCCAGCAGCTTCGGGGAAGGCTTCAATGAGCAGTTCTTC
CDR3 protein: CASSFGEGFNEQFF
V gene: TRBV5-8
clone size: NA
D gene: NA
J gene: TRBJ2-1

CDR3 DNA: TGTGCCAGCAGCGTCAAATCAGGGTTCGCGGACACTGAAGCTTTCTTT
CDR3 protein: CASSVKSGFADTEAFF
V gene: TRBV9
clone size: few
D gene: NA
J gene: TRBJ1-1

CDR3 DNA: TGTGCCAGAGGGACGGAAAGTAACTATGGCTACACCTTC
CDR3 protein: CARGTESNYGYTF
V gene: TRBV19
clone size: NA
D gene: NA
J gene: TRBJ1-2

CDR3 DNA: TGTGCCAGCAGTCAGGGTTTTCTCTACGAGCAGTACTTC
CDR3 protein: CASSQGFLYEQYF
V gene: TRBV6-1
clone size: few
D gene: NA
J gene: TRBJ2-7

CDR3 DNA: TGTGCCAGCATCCAAGATTTGGGGTTGGGGTACACTGAAGCTTTCTTT
CDR3 protein: CASIQDLGLGYTEAFF
V gene: TRBV4-2
clone size: NA
D gene: NA
J gene: TRBJ1-1

CDR3 DNA: TGCAGTGCTAGAAAGGGGGTCGGGTGGTCGGATGAGCAGTTCTTC
CDR3 protein: CSARKGVGWSDEQFF
V gene: TRBV20-1
clone size: few
D gene: NA
J gene: TRBJ2-1

CDR3 DNA: TGTGCCAGCTGGGACCCCAGGGGGGGGCGTGCTGGGGCCAACGTCCTGACTTTC
CDR3 protein: CASWDPRGGRAGANVLTF
V gene: TRBV2
clone size: NA
D gene: NA
J gene: TRBJ2-6

CDR3 DNA: TGCAGTGCTAGGATTCGGTTGCTCTACGAGCAGTACTTC
CDR3 protein: CSARIRLLYEQYF
V gene: TRBV20-1
clone size: NA
D gene: NA
J gene: TRBJ2-7

CDR3 DNA: TGTGCCAGCTCACCGGCTCCGGGAGCTGAAGCTTTCTTT
CDR3 protein: CASSPAPGAEAFF
V gene: TRBV18
clone size: NA
D gene: NA
J gene: TRBJ1-1

CDR3 DNA: TGTTCAGCGGGGGGGAGCTACAATGAGCAGTTCTTC
CDR3 protein: CSAGGSYNEQFF
V gene: TRBV6-5
clone size: few
D gene: TRBD2
J gene: TRBJ2-1

CDR3 DNA: TGTGCCAGCAGTTTTGGGGACAGGAGTTCCTTC
CDR3 protein: CASSFGDRSSF
V gene: TRBV12-3/TRBV12-4
clone size: NA
D gene: TRBD1
J gene: TRBJ2-5

CDR3 DNA: TGTGCCAGCAGTGGCTACTCCGCAATGAGCTATGGCTACACCTTC
CDR3 protein: CASSGYSAMSYGYTF
V gene: TRBV14
clone size: few
D gene: NA
J gene: TRBJ1-2

CDR3 DNA: TGTGCCAGCAGTGGCGGGGACTCCTACGAGCAGTACTTC
CDR3 protein: CASSGGDSYEQYF
V gene: TRBV2
clone size: NA
D gene: NA
J gene: TRBJ2-7

CDR3 DNA: TGTGCCAGCAGTTTCCAGAGTGAGACCGGGGAGCTGTTTTTT
CDR3 protein: CASSFQSETGELFF
V gene: TRBV6-5
clone size: NA
D gene: NA
J gene: TRBJ2-2

CDR3 DNA: TGTGCCAGCAGCTCCGCTGGGCAGGGCCCAATTAGGGAGCAGTTCTTC
CDR3 protein: CASSSAGQGPIREQFF
V gene: TRBV11-2
clone size: NA
D gene: NA
J gene: TRBJ2-1

CDR3 DNA: TGTGCCAGCAGTGAGGCAGGGGGCGAATCTGGGGCCAACGTCCTGACTTTC
CDR3 protein: CASSEAGGESGANVLTF
V gene: TRBV25-1
clone size: many
D gene: TRBD1
J gene: TRBJ2-6

CDR3 DNA: TGTGCCAGCAGCCGGATCCCCGCGAATGAAAAACTGTTTTTT
CDR3 protein: CASSRIPANEKLFF
V gene: TRBV5-5
clone size: few
D gene: NA
J gene: TRBJ1-4

CDR3 DNA: TGTGCCAGCTCTCCTTCGACCAGCTACGAGCAGTACTTC
CDR3 protein: CASSPSTSYEQYF
V gene: TRBV6-5
clone size: NA
D gene: NA
J gene: TRBJ2-7

CDR3 DNA: TGTGCCAGCGCCCTGGGACTAGCGGTCTACAATGAGCAGTTCTTC
CDR3 protein: CASALGLAVYNEQFF
V gene: TRBV6-6
clone size: few
D gene: TRBD2
J gene: TRBJ2-1

CDR3 DNA: TGCAGCGTCTCCGGGTTGGGGGCCCGTTTTGATGAAGCTTTCTTT
CDR3 protein: CSVSGLGARFDEAFF
V gene: TRBV29-1
clone size: few
D gene: NA
J gene: TRBJ1-1

CDR3 DNA: TGTGCCAGCAGTTTGCGAGTGGCAGGGCTGAACACTGAAGCTTTCTTT
CDR3 protein: CASSLRVAGLNTEAFF
V gene: TRBV27
clone size: NA
D gene: NA
J gene: TRBJ1-1

CDR3 DNA: TGTGCCAGCCAACAGGGGTACAATGAAAAACTGTTTTTT
CDR3 protein: CASQQGYNEKLFF
V gene: TRBV30
clone size: NA
D gene: TRBD1
J gene: TRBJ1-4

CDR3 DNA: TGTGCCAGCAGTTTAAAAGGCAACACTGAAGCTTTCTTT
CDR3 protein: CASSLKGNTEAFF
V gene: TRBV27
clone size: NA
D gene: NA
J gene: TRBJ1-1

CDR3 DNA: TGTGCCAGCAGCCTGGGCTTCTATGACACAGATACGCAGTATTTT
CDR3 protein: CASSLGFYDTDTQYF
V gene: TRBV7-9
clone size: NA
D gene: NA
J gene: TRBJ2-3

CDR3 DNA: TGTGCCAGTAGCCCAACAGGTTACACTGAAGCTTTCTTT
CDR3 protein: CASSPTGYTEAFF
V gene: TRBV19
clone size: NA
D gene: NA
J gene: TRBJ1-1